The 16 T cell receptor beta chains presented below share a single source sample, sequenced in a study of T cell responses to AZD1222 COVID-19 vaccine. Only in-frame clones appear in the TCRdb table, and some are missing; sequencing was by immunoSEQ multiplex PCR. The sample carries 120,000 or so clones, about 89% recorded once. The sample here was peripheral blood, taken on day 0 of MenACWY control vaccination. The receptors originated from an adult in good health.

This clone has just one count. The CDR3 DNA follows: TGTGCCAGCAGCTTACGAACCGGGACTACCATATCATCCTACGAGCAGTACTTC. Residues: CASSLRTGTTISSYEQYF. The chain is built from TRBV7-2 and TRBJ2-7; 7 bases match TRBD2. V lost 2 bases, J lost 1 base, and 14 bases stayed unmatched. The germline CDR1 and CDR2 sequences are SGHTA and FQGNSA. The CDR3 consists of 18 residues. Full variable domain (remainder filled in from reference TRBV7-2 and TRBJ2-7): GAGVSQSPSNKVTEKGKDVELRCDPISGHTALYWYRQSLGQGLEFLIYFQGNSAPDKSGLPSDRFSAERTGGSVSTLTIQRTQQEDSAVYLCASSLRTGTTISSYEQYFGPGTRLTVT.

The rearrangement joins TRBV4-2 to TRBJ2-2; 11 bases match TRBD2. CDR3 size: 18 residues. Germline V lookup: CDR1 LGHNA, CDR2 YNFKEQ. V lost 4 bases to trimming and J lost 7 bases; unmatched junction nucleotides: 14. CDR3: CASSRDNSGRAPIGELFF. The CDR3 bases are TGTGCCAGCAGCCGAGATAATAGCGGGAGGGCCCCCATCGGGGAGCTGTTTTTT.

In nucleotides, the CDR3 is TGTGCCAGCAGTTACTCAAGCGGGACGTATAACACTGAAGCTTTCTTT. It translates to CASSYSSGTYNTEAFF. The gene calls are TRBV6-5 and TRBJ1-1, with D perhaps TRBD1 (5 bases). CDR1 and CDR2 from the germline V gene are MNHEY and SVGAGI. The CDR3 length is 16 residues. V was shortened by 0 bases and J by 2 bases, with 13 bases between the two germline ends.

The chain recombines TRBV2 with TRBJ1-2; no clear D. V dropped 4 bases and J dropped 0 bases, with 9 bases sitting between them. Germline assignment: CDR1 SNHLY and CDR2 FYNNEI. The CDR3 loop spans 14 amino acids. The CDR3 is CASSVIETNYGYTF. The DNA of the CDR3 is TGTGCCAGCAGTGTGATAGAAACTAACTATGGCTACACCTTC.

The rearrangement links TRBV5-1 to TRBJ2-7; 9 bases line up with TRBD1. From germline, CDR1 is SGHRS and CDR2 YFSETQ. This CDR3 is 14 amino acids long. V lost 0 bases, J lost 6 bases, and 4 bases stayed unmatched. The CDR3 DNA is TGCGCCAGCAGCTTGGCGGGGACAGGGATCGAGCAGTACTTC. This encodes CASSLAGTGIEQYF.

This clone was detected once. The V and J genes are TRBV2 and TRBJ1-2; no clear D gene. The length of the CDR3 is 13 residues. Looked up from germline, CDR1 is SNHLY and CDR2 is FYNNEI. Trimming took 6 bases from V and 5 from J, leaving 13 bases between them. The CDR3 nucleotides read TGTGCCAGCAGCCCGGGCTCATCATATGGCTACACCTTC. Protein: CASSPGSSYGYTF.

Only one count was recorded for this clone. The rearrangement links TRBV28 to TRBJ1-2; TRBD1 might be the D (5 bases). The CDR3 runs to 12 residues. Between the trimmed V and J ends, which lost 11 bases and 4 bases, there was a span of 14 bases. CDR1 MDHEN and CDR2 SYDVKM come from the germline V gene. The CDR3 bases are TGTGCCGGCACCGGGGGGAGCTATGGCTACACCTTC. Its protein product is CAGTGGSYGYTF.

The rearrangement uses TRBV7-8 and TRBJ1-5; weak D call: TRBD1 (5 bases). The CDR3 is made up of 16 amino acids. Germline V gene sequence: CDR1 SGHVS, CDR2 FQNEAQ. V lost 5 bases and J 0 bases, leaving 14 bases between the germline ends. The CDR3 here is CASSLDRSYSNQPQHF. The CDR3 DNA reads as TGTGCCAGCAGCCTCGACAGAAGTTATAGCAATCAGCCCCAGCATTTT.

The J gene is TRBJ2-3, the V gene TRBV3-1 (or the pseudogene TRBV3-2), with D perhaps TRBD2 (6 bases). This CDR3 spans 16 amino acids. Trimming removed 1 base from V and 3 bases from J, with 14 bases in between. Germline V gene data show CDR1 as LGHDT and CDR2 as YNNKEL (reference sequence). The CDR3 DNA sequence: TGTGCCAGCAGCCAAGGGGGCGGGATCGGTACAGATACGCAGTATTTT. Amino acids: CASSQGGGIGTDTQYF.

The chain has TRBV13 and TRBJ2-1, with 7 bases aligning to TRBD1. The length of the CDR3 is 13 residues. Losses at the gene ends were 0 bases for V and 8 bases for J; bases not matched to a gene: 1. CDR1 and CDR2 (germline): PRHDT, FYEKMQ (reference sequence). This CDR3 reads CASSLGQGDEQFF. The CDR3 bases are TGTGCCAGCAGCTTAGGGCAGGGGGATGAGCAGTTCTTC.

CDR3 protein: CASSIGQFYEQYF. The CDR3 region has the DNA TGTGCCAGCAGCATCGGACAGTTCTACGAGCAGTACTTC. The chain uses TRBV7-2 and TRBJ2-7, with a weak D call TRBD1 (6 bases). Trimming pared 5 bases from V and 3 bases from J, leaving 11 bases between. Germline CDR1 and CDR2: SGHTA and FQGNSA. The CDR3 length is 13 residues.

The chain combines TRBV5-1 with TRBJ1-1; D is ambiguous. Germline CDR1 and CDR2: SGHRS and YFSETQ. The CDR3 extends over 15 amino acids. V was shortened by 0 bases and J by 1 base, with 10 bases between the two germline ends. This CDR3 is CASSLGVHSNTEAFF. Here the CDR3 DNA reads TGCGCCAGCAGCTTGGGGGTACACTCGAACACTGAAGCTTTCTTT.

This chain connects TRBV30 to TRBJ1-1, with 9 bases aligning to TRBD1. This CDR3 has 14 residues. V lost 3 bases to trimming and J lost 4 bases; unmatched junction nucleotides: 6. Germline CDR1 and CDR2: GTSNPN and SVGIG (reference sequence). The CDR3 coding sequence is TGTGCCTGGAGAAAGACAGGGGGATCCACTGAAGCTTTCTTT. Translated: CAWRKTGGSTEAFF.

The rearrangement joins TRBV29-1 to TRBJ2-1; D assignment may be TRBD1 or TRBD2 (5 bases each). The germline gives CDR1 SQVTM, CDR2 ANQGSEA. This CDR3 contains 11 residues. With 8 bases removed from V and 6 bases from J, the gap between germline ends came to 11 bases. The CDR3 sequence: CSCEGPNEQFF. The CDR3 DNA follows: TGCAGCTGCGAGGGGCCCAATGAGCAGTTCTTC.

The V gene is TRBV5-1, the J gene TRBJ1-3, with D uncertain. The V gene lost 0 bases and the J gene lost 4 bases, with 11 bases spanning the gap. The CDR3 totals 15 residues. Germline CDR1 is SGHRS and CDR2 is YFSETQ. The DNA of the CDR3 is TGCGCCAGCAGCTTGGGAGGCGCGGGGGGAAACACCATATATTTT. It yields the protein CASSLGGAGGNTIYF.

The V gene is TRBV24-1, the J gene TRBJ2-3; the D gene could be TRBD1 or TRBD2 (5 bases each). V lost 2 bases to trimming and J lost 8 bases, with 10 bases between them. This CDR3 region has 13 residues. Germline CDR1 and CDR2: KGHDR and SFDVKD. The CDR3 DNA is TGTGCCACCAGTGATTCGACAGAGGGTACGCAGTATTTT. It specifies CATSDSTEGTQYF.